These T cell receptor beta chains were read from a single sample in a study of blood T cell repertoires in COVID-19. Sequencing was performed with immunoSEQ multiplex PCR; in TCRdb, only in-frame clones are kept and a portion is missing. This table holds around 270,000 clones, roughly nine tenths found once. Sequencing input: peripheral blood. All receptors come from a man aged 40-49 years who had recovered from COVID-19. Each CDR3 is given without its conserved first and last residue. Fields, in order: V gene, J gene, CDR3 protein.

TRBV5-1	TRBJ2-1	ASSLVSYNEQF
TRBV6-2/TRBV6-3	TRBJ2-1	ASSYPREGQF
TRBV6-2/TRBV6-3	TRBJ2-2	ASSSRGGDDGELF
TRBV9	TRBJ2-3	ASSVVLGQGPTDTQY
TRBV27	TRBJ2-7	ASSTWTSGKILYEQY
TRBV12-5	TRBJ2-1	ASGLVLASGGPDLYNEQF
TRBV14	TRBJ1-1	ASSQDNRGMGVAF
TRBV6-5	TRBJ2-5	ASTGLAGSQGTQY
TRBV6-4	TRBJ2-1	ASSDRAGPYNEQF
TRBV5-6	TRBJ2-1	ASSRGTRANEQF
TRBV27	TRBJ2-7	ASSYRGLLYEQY
TRBV5-8	TRBJ1-5	ASSPTGISNQPQH
TRBV7-8	TRBJ2-3	ASSPLAGALSSTDTQY
TRBV27	TRBJ1-3	ASSLTTSGNTIY
TRBV30	TRBJ1-2	AWSGQGLLLGGYT
TRBV5-1	TRBJ2-7	ASSLRSSYEQY
TRBV10-2	TRBJ1-5	ASSWTGGNQPQH
TRBV5-6	TRBJ2-7	ASSEEVLSYEQY
TRBV4-2	TRBJ2-7	ASSPSAGTSIHEQY
TRBV7-6	TRBJ2-1	ASSTLAWRGHNEQF
TRBV7-2	TRBJ2-2	ASSPAGADTGELF
TRBV10-2	TRBJ2-7	ASKHGGEQY
TRBV11-2	TRBJ2-5	ASSLGSLPGGETQY
TRBV20-1	TRBJ1-5	SASNRALGSNQPQH
TRBV11-2	TRBJ2-7	ASSPGWTSGKGEQY
TRBV4-3	TRBJ2-7	ASSQDGQGTYEQY
TRBV5-1	TRBJ2-1	ASSLMTNPTSQQF
TRBV10-3	TRBJ1-4	AISEPTVGEKLF
TRBV12-3/TRBV12-4	TRBJ2-1	ASSPDPPVEEF